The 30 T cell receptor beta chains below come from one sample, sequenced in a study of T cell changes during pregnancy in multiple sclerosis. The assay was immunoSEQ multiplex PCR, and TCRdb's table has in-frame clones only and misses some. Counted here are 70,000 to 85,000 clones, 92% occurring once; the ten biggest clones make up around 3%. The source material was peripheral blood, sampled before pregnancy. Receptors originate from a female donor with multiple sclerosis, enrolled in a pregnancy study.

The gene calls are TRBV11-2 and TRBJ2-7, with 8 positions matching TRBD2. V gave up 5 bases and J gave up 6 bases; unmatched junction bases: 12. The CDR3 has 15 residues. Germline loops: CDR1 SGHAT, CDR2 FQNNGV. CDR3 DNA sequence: TGTGCCAGCAGCCTGCGACTAGCGCTTCCTCTCGAGCAGTACTTC. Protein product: CASSLRLALPLEQYF.

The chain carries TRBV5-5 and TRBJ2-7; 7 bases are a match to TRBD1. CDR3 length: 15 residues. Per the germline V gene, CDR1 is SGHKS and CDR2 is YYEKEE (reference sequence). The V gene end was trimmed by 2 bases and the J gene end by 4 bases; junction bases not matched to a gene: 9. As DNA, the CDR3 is TGTGCCAGCAGCTTCAGCCCGACAGGGTTATACGAGCAGTACTTC. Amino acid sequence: CASSFSPTGLYEQYF.

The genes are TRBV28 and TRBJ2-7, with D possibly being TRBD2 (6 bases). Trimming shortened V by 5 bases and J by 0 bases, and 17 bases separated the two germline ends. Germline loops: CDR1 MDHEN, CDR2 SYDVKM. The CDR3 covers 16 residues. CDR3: CASSHPLATSSYEQYF. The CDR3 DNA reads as TGTGCCAGCAGTCACCCCCTAGCGACCAGCTCCTACGAGCAGTACTTC.

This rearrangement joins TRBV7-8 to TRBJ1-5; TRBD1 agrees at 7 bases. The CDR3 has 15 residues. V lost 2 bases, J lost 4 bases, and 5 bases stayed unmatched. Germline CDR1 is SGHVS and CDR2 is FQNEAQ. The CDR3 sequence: CASSLRTGLNQPQHF. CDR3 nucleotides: TGTGCCAGCAGCTTACGGACAGGACTTAATCAGCCCCAGCATTTT. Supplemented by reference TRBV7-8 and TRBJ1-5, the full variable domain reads GAGVSQSPRYKVAKRGQDVALRCDPISGHVSLFWYQQALGQGPEFLTYFQNEAQLDKSGLPSDRFFAERPEGSVSTLKIQRTQQEDSAVYLCASSLRTGLNQPQHFGDGTRLSIL.

The CDR3 DNA reads as TGTGCCAGCAGTGAGACAGGAGATCAGCCCCAGCATTTT. Translation: CASSETGDQPQHF. The genes are TRBV6-4 and TRBJ1-5; maybe TRBD1 (6 bases). Germline V gene sequence: CDR1 MRHNA, CDR2 SNTAGT. This CDR3 is 13 amino acids long. V dropped 3 bases and J dropped 5 bases, with 8 bases sitting between them.

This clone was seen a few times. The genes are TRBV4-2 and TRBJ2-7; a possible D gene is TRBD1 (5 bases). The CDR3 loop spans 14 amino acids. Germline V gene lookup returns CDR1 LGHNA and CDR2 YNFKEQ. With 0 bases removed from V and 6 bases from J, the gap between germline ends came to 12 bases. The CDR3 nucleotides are TGTGCCAGCAGCCAAGAACCAGGGTTGGGCGAGCAGTACTTC. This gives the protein CASSQEPGLGEQYF.

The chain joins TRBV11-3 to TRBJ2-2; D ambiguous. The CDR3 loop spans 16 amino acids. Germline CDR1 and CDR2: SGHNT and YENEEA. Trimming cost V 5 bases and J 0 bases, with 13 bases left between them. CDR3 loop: CASSPGVETNTGELFF. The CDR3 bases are TGTGCCAGCAGCCCTGGAGTAGAGACGAACACCGGGGAGCTGTTTTTT.

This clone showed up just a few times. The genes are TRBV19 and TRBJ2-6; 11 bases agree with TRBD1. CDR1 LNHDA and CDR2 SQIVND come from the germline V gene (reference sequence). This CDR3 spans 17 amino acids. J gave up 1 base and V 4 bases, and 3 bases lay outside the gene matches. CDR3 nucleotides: TGTGCCAGTAGTAGCGGGACAGGGGGATCTGGGGCCAACGTCCTGACTTTC. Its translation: CASSSGTGGSGANVLTF.

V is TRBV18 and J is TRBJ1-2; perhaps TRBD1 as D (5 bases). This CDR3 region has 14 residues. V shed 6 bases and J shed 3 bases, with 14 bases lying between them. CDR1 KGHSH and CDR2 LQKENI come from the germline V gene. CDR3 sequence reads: CASSQRGDDYGYTF. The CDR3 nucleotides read TGTGCCAGCTCCCAACGGGGGGACGACTATGGCTACACCTTC.

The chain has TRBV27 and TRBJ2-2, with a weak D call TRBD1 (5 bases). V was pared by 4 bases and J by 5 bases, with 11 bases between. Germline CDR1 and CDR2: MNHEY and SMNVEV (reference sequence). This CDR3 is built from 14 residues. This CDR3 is CASSSRVMTGELFF. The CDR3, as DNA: TGTGCCAGCAGTTCCAGGGTGATGACCGGGGAGCTGTTTTTT.

The CDR3 region is CASSLVEGKLFF. In DNA, the CDR3 is TGTGCCAGCAGTTTAGTGGAGGGGAAACTGTTTTTT. This chain joins TRBV28 and TRBJ1-4; D might be TRBD1 (5 bases). The germline CDR1 and CDR2 sequences are MDHEN and SYDVKM. V was pared by 2 bases and J by 11 bases, with 9 bases between. This CDR3 has 12 residues.

The CDR3 loop reads CSVEDPQVSGYTF. The CDR3 nucleotides are TGCAGCGTTGAAGACCCGCAGGTCTCTGGCTACACCTTC. The chain uses TRBV29-1 and TRBJ1-2; D remains unclear. The CDR3 sequence is 13 residues long. Trimming stripped 0 bases from V and 7 bases from J, with 12 bases between. The germline V gene has CDR1 SQVTM and CDR2 ANQGSEA. The entire variable domain, with the rest obtained from reference TRBV29-1 and TRBJ1-2, is as follows: SAVISQKPSRDICQRGTSLTIQCQVDSQVTMMFWYRQQPGQSLTLIATANQGSEATYESGFVIDKFPISRPNLTFSTLTVSNMSPEDSSIYLCSVEDPQVSGYTFGSGTRLTVV.

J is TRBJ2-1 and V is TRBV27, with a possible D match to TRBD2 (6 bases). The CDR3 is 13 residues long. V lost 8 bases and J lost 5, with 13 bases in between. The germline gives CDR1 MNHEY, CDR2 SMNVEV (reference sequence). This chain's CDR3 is CASRGWGDNEQFF. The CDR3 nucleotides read TGTGCCAGCCGAGGGTGGGGGGACAATGAGCAGTTCTTC.

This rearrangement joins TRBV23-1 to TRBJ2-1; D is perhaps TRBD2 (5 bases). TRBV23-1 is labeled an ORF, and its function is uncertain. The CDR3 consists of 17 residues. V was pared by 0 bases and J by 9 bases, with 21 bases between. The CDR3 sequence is CASSQSGPGPGVGEQFF. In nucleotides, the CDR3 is TGCGCCAGCAGTCAATCAGGCCCCGGGCCCGGGGTTGGTGAGCAGTTCTTC.

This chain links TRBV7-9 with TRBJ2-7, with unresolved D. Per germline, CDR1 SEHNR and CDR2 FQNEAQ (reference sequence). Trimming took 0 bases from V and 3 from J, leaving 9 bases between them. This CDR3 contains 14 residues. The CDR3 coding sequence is TGTGCCAGCAGCTTAGCGGTTCGAGGCTACGAGCAGTACTTC. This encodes CASSLAVRGYEQYF.

Here the CDR3 DNA reads TGTGCCAGCTCTCGGCGGGAGGCCAGCTATGAGCAGTTCTTC. Residues: CASSRREASYEQFF. V and J are TRBV18 and TRBJ2-1; 8 bases agree with TRBD2. The CDR3 covers 14 residues. In germline, CDR1 is KGHSH, CDR2 LQKENI. V lost 6 bases and J lost 8; bases outside the gene matches: 9.

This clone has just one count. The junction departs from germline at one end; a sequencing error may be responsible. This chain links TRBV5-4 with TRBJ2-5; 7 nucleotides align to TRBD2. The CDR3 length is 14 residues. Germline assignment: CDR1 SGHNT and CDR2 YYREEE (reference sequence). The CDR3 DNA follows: TGTGTCAGCAGCTTTCGGACTAGCCAAGAGACCCAGTACTTC. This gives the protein CVSSFRTSQETQYF.

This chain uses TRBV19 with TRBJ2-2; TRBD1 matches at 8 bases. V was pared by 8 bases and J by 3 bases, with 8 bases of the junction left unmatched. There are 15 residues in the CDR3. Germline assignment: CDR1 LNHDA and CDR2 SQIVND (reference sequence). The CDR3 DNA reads TGTGCCAGTGGACAGGGAGCCTTGGACACCGGGGAGCTGTTTTTT. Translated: CASGQGALDTGELFF.

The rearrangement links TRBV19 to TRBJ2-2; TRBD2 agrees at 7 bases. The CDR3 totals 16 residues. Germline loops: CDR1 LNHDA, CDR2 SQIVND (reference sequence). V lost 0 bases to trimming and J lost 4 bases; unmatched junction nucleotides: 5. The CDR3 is CASSIEAGVSTGELFF. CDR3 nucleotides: TGTGCCAGTAGTATAGAGGCGGGAGTCAGCACCGGGGAGCTGTTTTTT.

The CDR3 region is CASTARGELSYNEQFF. Here the CDR3 DNA reads TGTGCCAGCACCGCGCGGGGGGAACTCTCCTACAATGAGCAGTTCTTC. This chain joins TRBV14 and TRBJ2-1; 8 bases fit TRBD2. CDR3 length: 16 amino acids. CDR1 and CDR2 (germline): SGHDN, FVKESK. J lost 0 bases, V lost 7 bases, and 8 bases had no gene match.

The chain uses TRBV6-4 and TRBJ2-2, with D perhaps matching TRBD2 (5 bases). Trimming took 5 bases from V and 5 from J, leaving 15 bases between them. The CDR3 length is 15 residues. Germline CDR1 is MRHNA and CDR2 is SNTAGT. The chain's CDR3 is CASSPYGEGTGELFF. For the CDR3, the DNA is TGTGCCAGCAGTCCCTACGGGGAAGGGACCGGGGAGCTGTTTTTT.

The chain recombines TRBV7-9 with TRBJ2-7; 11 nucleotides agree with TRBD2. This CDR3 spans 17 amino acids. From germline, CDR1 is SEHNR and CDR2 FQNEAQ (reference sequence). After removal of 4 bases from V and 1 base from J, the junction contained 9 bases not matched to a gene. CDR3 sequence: CASSSGGTSGASYEQYF. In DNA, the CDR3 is TGTGCCAGCAGCTCAGGCGGGACTAGCGGTGCTTCCTACGAGCAGTACTTC.

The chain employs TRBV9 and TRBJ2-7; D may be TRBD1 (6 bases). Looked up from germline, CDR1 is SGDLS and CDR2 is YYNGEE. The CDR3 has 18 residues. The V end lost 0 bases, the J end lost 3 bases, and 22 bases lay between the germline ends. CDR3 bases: TGTGCCAGCAGCGTAGGGACCCCGGGACGGGACAAACACTACGAGCAGTACTTC. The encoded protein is CASSVGTPGRDKHYEQYF.

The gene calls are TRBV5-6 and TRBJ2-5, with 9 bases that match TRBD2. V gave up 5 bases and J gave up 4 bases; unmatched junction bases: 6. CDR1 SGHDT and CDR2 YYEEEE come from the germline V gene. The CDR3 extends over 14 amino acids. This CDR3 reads CASSWREGVETQYF. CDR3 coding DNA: TGTGCCAGCAGTTGGCGGGAGGGGGTAGAGACCCAGTACTTC.

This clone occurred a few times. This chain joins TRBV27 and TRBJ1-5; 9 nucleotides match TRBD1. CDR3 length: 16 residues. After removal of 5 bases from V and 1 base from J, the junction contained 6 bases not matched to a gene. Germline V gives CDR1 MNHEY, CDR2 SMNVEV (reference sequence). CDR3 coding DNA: TGTGCCAGCAGTAAATGGACAGGGGCGAGCAATCAGCCCCAGCATTTT. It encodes CASSKWTGASNQPQHF.

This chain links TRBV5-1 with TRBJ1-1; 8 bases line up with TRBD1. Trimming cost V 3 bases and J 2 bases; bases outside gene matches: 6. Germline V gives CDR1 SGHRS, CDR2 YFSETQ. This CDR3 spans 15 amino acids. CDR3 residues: CASSWAGQGNTEAFF. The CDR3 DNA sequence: TGCGCCAGCAGCTGGGCCGGACAGGGTAACACTGAAGCTTTCTTT.

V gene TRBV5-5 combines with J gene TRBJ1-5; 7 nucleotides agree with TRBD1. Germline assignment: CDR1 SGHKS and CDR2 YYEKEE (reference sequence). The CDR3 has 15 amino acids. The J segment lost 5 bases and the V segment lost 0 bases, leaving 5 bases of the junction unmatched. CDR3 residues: CASSLEEQGYQPQHF. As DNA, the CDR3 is TGTGCCAGCAGCTTGGAAGAACAGGGGTATCAGCCCCAGCATTTT.

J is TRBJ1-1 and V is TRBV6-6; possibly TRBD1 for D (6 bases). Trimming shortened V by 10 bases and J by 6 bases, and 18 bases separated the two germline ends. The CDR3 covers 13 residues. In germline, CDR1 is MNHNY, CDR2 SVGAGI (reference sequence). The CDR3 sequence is CATKTGSRAEAFF. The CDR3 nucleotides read TGTGCCACCAAAACAGGGTCTCGGGCTGAAGCTTTCTTT.

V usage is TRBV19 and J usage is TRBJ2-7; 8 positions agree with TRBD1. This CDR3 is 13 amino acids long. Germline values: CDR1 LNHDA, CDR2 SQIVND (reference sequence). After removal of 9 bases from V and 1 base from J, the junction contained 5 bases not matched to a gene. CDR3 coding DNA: TGTGCCAGCCGGGACAGGCGTTCCTACGAGCAGTACTTC. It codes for CASRDRRSYEQYF.

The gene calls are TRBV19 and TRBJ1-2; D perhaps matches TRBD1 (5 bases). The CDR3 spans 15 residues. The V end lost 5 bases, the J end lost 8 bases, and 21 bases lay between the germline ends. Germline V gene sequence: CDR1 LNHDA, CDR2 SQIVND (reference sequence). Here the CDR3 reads CASSSPVAGLRGYTF. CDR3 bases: TGTGCCAGTAGTTCCCCCGTGGCAGGGCTAAGGGGCTACACCTTC.